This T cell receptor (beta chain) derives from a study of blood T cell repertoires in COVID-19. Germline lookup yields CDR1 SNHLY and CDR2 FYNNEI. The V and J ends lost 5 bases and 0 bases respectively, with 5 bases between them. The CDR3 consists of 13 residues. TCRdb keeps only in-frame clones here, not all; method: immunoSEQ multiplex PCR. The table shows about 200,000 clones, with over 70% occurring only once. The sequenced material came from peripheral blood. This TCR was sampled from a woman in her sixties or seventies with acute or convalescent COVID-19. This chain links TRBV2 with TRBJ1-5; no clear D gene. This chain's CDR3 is CASSTDSNQPQHF. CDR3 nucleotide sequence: TGTGCCAGCAGTACAGATAGCAATCAGCCCCAGCATTTT.